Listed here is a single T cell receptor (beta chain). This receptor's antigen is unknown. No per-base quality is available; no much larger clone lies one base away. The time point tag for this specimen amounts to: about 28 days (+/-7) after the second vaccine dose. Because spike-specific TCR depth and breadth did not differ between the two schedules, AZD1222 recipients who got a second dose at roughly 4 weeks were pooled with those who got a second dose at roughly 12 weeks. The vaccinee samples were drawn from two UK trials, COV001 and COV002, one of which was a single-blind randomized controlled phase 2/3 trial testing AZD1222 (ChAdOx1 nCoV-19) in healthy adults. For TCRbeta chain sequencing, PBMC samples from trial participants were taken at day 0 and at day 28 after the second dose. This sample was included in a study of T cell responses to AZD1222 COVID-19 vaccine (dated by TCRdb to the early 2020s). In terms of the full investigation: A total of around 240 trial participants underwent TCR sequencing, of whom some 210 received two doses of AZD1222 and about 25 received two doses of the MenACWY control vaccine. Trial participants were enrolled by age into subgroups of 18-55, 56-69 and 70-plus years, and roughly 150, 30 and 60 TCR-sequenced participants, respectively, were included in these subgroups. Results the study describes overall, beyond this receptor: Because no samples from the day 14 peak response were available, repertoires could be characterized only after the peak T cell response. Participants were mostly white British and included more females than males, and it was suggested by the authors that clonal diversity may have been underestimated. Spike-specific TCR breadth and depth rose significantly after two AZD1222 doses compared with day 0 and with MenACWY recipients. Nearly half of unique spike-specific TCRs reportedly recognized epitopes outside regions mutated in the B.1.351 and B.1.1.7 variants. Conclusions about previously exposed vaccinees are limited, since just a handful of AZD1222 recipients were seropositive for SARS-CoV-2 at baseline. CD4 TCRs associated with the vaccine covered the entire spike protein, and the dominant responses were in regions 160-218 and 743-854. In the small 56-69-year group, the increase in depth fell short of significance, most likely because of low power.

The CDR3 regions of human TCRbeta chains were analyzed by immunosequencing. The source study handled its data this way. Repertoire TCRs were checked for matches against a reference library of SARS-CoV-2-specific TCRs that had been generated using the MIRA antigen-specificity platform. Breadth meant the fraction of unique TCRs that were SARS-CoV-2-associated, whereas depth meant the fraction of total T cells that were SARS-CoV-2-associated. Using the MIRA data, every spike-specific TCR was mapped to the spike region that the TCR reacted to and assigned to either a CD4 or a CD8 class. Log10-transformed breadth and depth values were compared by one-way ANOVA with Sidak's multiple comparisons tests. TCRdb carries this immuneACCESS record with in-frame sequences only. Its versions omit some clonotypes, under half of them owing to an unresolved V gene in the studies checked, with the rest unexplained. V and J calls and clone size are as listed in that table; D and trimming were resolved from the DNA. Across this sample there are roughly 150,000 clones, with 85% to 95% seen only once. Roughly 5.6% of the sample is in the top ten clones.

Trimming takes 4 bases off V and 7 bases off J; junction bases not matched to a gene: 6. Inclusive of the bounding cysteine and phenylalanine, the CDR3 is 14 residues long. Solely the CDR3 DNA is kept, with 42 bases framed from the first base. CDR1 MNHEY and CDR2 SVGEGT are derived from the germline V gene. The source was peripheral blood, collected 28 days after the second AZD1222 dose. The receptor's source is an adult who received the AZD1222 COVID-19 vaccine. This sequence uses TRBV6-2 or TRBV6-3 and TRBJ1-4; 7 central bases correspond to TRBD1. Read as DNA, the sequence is TGTGCCAGCAGTTTGAACAGGGGAGGTGAAAAACTGTTTTTT. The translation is CASSLNRGGEKLFF.